This T cell receptor (beta chain) is from a study of T cells after yellow fever vaccination (dated by TCRdb to between 2018 and 2021). Describing the broader study: Libraries from fractions with low cell numbers were prepared with the SMART-Seq v4 Ultra Low Input RNA kit. To track T-cell clones before and after primary and booster YFV17D yellow fever vaccination, bulk TCR alpha and beta repertoires were sequenced longitudinally. Two healthy male donors made up the cohort, one aged 18 to 30 years and the other aged 30 to 40 years. Bulk PBMC replicates and cell subsets were isolated from blood drawn at multiple timepoints before and after both primary and secondary immunization.

Relative to germline, V is 8 bases shorter and J is 2 bases shorter, with 13 bases between their ends. The CDR3 holds 13 amino acids from the cysteine to the phenylalanine. The DNA shown is the 39-base CDR3, in frame from base 1. Points the paper makes about the study in general: Compared with the primary T-cell response, the secondary T-cell response was faster but weaker, reaching its peak on day 5 rather than on day 15. A small share of clonotypes was detected in both CD4 and CD8 compartments, with the overlap likely arising from convergent recombination. Because only a couple of donors were included in the study, the extent to which the findings can be generalized is limited. Because abundant contaminating clonotypes from the bulk population could be contained in FACS-sorted repertoires, computational filtering was required. Most clones expanded after primary vaccination were re-detected after the booster (approximately 95% of CD4 and around 88% of CD8), suggesting broad memory maintenance.

This clonotype was seen a handful of times. Its antigen is not yet known. Base qualities were left out, and no much larger clone turns up one base away. The treatment or condition label corresponds to: live attenuated yellow fever vaccine strain. At each blood-draw timepoint, two biological replicates of bulk PBMCs were obtained. PBMCs were isolated from peripheral blood using a standard Ficoll-Paque protocol. TriZol was used to extract RNA from bulk PBMCs, CD4 and CD8 fractions, and dextramer-positive and dextramer-negative fractions. Synthesis of TCR cDNA relied on 5'RACE template switching, a step that introduced a universal primer site along with unique molecular identifiers. cDNA synthesis was primed from both the TCR alpha and TCR beta constant segments. Two PCR steps were used to amplify libraries, with sample barcodes and sequencing adapters being added in the second step. Sequencing of libraries was performed on Illumina HiSeq 2500 (2x100 bp) or NovaSeq (2x150 bp). The study's processing was this. MIGEC was used to demultiplex reads and collapse the reads into UMI consensus sequences, and MiXCR was used for V(D)J alignment. Using edgeR on replicate PBMC samples, clonotypes were called vaccine-responding if FDR was below 0.01 and the log2 fold change was above 5 up to day 15. CD4 or CD8 identity was assigned to each bulk clonotype according to whether the clonotype was present at higher abundance in the sequenced CD4 repertoire or the sequenced CD8 repertoire. TCRdb reran the public reads through fastp at Q25 and MiXCR, keeping productive beta chains. Entries that share a CDR3 protein sequence are merged under the most common genes and DNA. The V and J calls reflect TCRdb's pipeline rather than the authors' work. The sample table contains around 350,000 distinct CDR3 sequences; only one count was recorded for over 5% of them. The ten top clones hold 15% of the sample.

The sequence came from a man aged 25-45 years who received the YFV17D yellow fever vaccine. The V and J segments used are TRBV12-3 or TRBV12-4 and TRBJ2-7, with a weak D call of TRBD2 (5 bases match). This specimen consisted of PBMCs, obtained 5 days after the yellow fever booster vaccination. The CDR3 reads CASVGAVPYEQYF. The bases read TGTGCCAGCGTGGGAGCGGTACCCTACGAGCAGTACTTC.